The 15 T cell receptor beta chains presented below share a single source sample, sequenced in a study of early T cells in non-severe SARS-CoV-2 infection. MiXCR was run by TCRdb on the 5' RACE reads, yielding one entry per CDR3 protein. The sample contains 35,000 to 55,000 distinct CDR3 sequences, approximately 6.5% of which appear only once. The starting material was whole blood, obtained at baseline. The receptor source for this set is an adult who was a healthcare worker with PCR-confirmed SARS-CoV-2 infection or an uninfected control (not recorded which).

This sequence joins TRBV12-3 or TRBV12-4 and TRBJ1-1; D ambiguous. V lost 6 bases, J lost 4 bases, and 9 bases lay in between. The CDR3 sequence is 12 residues long. Written as DNA, the CDR3 is TGTGCCAGCAGAACTCGGGGCACTGAAGCTTTCTTT. Translating it yields CASRTRGTEAFF.

This clonotype has a handful of counts. This rearrangement joins TRBV6-2 or TRBV6-3 to TRBJ2-1, with TRBD2 as a possible D gene (6 bases). The CDR3 runs 14 residues. V was clipped by 8 bases and J by 9 bases, with 20 bases between them. Germline assignment: CDR1 MNHEY and CDR2 SVGEGT. The CDR3 DNA reads as TGTGCCAGCGGTGTCGTGGGGGGTCCGAGTGAGCAGTTCTTC. Amino acid sequence: CASGVVGGPSEQFF.

In this sample, this clonotype turned up a few times. The chain recombines TRBV3-1 with TRBJ2-7; weak D call: TRBD1 (6 bases). This CDR3 comprises 14 residues. Between the trimmed V and J ends, which lost 2 bases and 2 bases, there was a span of 10 bases. Germline assignment: CDR1 LGHDT and CDR2 YNNKEL (reference sequence). In DNA, the CDR3 is TGTGCCAGCAGCCAATACGGACAGACCTACGAGCAGTACTTC. It translates to CASSQYGQTYEQYF.

Many counts were recorded for this clonotype. V usage is TRBV7-2 and J usage is TRBJ1-4, with D perhaps TRBD1 (6 bases). This CDR3 contains 15 residues. Per germline, CDR1 SGHTA and CDR2 FQGNSA. Trimming shortened V by 0 bases and J by 5 bases, and 10 bases separated the two germline ends. In nucleotides, the CDR3 is TGTGCCAGCAGCTTAGCCAGGGGATCAAATGAAAAACTGTTTTTT. Translating it yields CASSLARGSNEKLFF.

This clonotype was recorded many times. The CDR3 nucleotides read TGTGCCAGCAGGGTGGGACAGGGGTATTACAATGAGCAGTTCTTC. Protein product: CASRVGQGYYNEQFF. V is TRBV7-2 and J is TRBJ2-1; TRBD1 aligns across 10 bases. The germline V gene has CDR1 SGHTA and CDR2 FQGNSA. With V trimmed by 6 bases and J by 4 bases, 6 bases remained unmatched. The CDR3 sequence is 15 residues long. The full variable domain, with the rest looked up from reference TRBV7-2 and TRBJ2-1, is GAGVSQSPSNKVTEKGKDVELRCDPISGHTALYWYRQSLGQGLEFLIYFQGNSAPDKSGLPSDRFSAERTGGSVSTLTIQRTQQEDSAVYLCASRVGQGYYNEQFFGPGTRLTVL.

The J gene is TRBJ1-5, the V gene TRBV20-1, with D maybe TRBD1 (5 bases). The V end was cut by 3 bases, the J end by 6 bases, with 12 bases between. In germline, CDR1 is DFQATT, CDR2 SNEGSKA (reference sequence). The length of the CDR3 is 13 residues. CDR3 region: CSASQGPTQPQHF. In DNA, the CDR3 is TGCAGTGCTAGCCAGGGACCGACTCAGCCCCAGCATTTT.

This chain links TRBV6-5 with TRBJ2-7, with 11 bases aligning to TRBD2. This CDR3 is 14 amino acids long. Trimming removed 4 bases from V and 7 bases from J; junction bases left unmatched: 6. Germline V lookup: CDR1 MNHEY, CDR2 SVGAGI. The CDR3 spells CASSFLAGGREQYF. CDR3 nucleotides: TGTGCCAGCAGTTTTCTAGCGGGAGGCCGGGAGCAGTACTTC.

This clonotype was seen repeatedly, ten times or more. The V gene is TRBV20-1, the J gene TRBJ2-7; unclear D gene. Trimming removed 0 bases from V and 5 bases from J, with 14 bases in between. Germline CDR1 is DFQATT and CDR2 is SNEGSKA (reference sequence). The CDR3 has 14 amino acids. The CDR3 bases are TGCAGTGCTAGAGATCGATCTAGTAACAACGAGCAGTACTTC. Translating gives CSARDRSSNNEQYF.

This chain connects TRBV12-3 or TRBV12-4 to TRBJ2-2, with 10 nucleotides matching TRBD2. After removal of 8 bases from V and 1 base from J, the junction contained 1 base not matched to a gene. The CDR3 is 14 residues long. The CDR3 spells CASRTSGNTGELFF. CDR3 coding DNA: TGTGCCAGCCGGACTAGCGGGAACACCGGGGAGCTGTTTTTT.

This clonotype appeared a few times. The chain has TRBV29-1 and TRBJ2-7; 8 nucleotides line up with TRBD2. Germline CDR1 SQVTM, CDR2 ANQGSEA. CDR3 length: 12 residues. Trimming removed 5 bases from V and 5 bases from J; junction bases left unmatched: 5. The CDR3 nucleotides read TGCAGCGTTAGCGGGAGTGTAGACGAGCAGTACTTC. Translation: CSVSGSVDEQYF.

As for this clonotype: The junction differs from germline at one of its ends, possibly a read error. The V call is TRBV5-6, the J call TRBJ1-1, with a weak D call TRBD1 (5 bases). The length of the CDR3 is 13 residues. The germline gives CDR1 SGHDT, CDR2 YYEEEE. The CDR3 DNA is TGTGCCAGCAGCTTGCCGGCAGGGAGTGAAGTTTTCTTT. This codes for CASSLPAGSEVFF. Using reference TRBV5-6 and TRBJ1-1 for the parts outside the CDR3, the full variable domain is DAGVTQSPTHLIKTRGQQVTLRCSPKSGHDTVSWYQQALGQGPQFIFQYYEEEERQRGNFPDRFSGHQFPNYSSELNVNALLLGDSALYLCASSLPAGSEVFFGQGTRLTVV.

The chain links TRBV5-4 to TRBJ1-2, with a tentative D call TRBD1 (6 bases). Deletions cut 7 bases from V and 5 bases from J, with 18 bases between. Germline-derived CDR1 and CDR2 are SGHNT and YYREEE (reference sequence). The CDR3 covers 14 residues. For the CDR3, the DNA is TGTGCCAGCTCATCCTTGGGGGGCGTTTATGGCTACACCTTC. Amino acids: CASSSLGGVYGYTF.

This clonotype has a count of ten or more. The chain carries TRBV4-1 and TRBJ2-6; tentatively, D is TRBD1 (6 bases). The V gene's germline CDR1 is MGHRA and CDR2 YSYEKL. V lost 4 bases and J lost 1, with 14 bases in between. The CDR3 is made up of 17 amino acids. CDR3 in DNA: TGCGCCAGCAGCCTCGAACCACAGGGATCTGGGGCCAACGTCCTGACTTTC. Translating it yields CASSLEPQGSGANVLTF.

This clonotype was seen many times. This chain links TRBV7-9 with TRBJ2-1; TRBD2 matches at 7 bases. This CDR3 spans 15 amino acids. Unmatched junction bases numbered 8, after V lost 3 bases and J lost 6 bases. Germline V gene lookup returns CDR1 SEHNR and CDR2 FQNEAQ (reference sequence). CDR3 sequence: CASSFIRGRINEQFF. CDR3 coding DNA: TGTGCCAGCAGCTTCATCCGCGGGAGAATCAATGAGCAGTTCTTC.

The rearrangement links TRBV29-1 to TRBJ2-3; 11 positions match TRBD2. Germline-derived CDR1 and CDR2 are SQVTM and ANQGSEA. V gave up 2 bases and J gave up 3 bases; unmatched junction bases: 4. The CDR3 has 15 amino acids. The CDR3 protein is CSVELAGGLTDTQYF. The CDR3 nucleotides read TGCAGCGTTGAACTAGCGGGAGGATTAACAGATACGCAGTATTTT.